Below are 23 T cell receptor beta chains sequenced from a single sample in a study of T-cell memory formation after mild COVID-19. One entry per CDR3 protein, called by TCRdb with MiXCR from the 5' RACE reads. The table has 180,000 or so distinct CDR3 sequences, around 10% seen once; the top ten hold approximately 3.8%. The sequencing sample was made of PBMCs or a T cell subset sorted from them (not recorded which). The receptor source for this set is a man aged 18 to 30 who had mild COVID-19 (a few samples of this study predate the infection). Cell type and time point are not known.

The chain combines TRBV18 with TRBJ1-2; tentatively, D is TRBD1 (5 bases). Germline V gene sequence: CDR1 KGHSH, CDR2 LQKENI. This CDR3 has 14 amino acids. V gave up 1 base and J gave up 6 bases, with 12 bases separating them. This CDR3 is CASSPLLGDHGYTF. CDR3 DNA: TGTGCCAGCTCACCACTATTAGGGGACCATGGCTACACCTTC.

The chain uses TRBV6-5 and TRBJ2-3, with D possibly matching TRBD2 (7 bases). The CDR3 runs to 12 residues. Trimming took 11 bases from V and 2 from J, leaving 11 bases between them. Looked up from germline, CDR1 is MNHEY and CDR2 is SVGAGI. This chain's CDR3 is CACGGTTDTQYF. In DNA form, the CDR3 reads TGTGCCTGCGGGGGCACCACAGATACGCAGTATTTT.

The CDR3 here is CASEGGENEQFF. The CDR3, as DNA: TGTGCCAGCGAGGGCGGGGAGAATGAGCAGTTCTTC. The rearrangement links TRBV6-2 or TRBV6-3 to TRBJ2-1; a weak D match, TRBD2 (6 bases). Germline assignment: CDR1 MNHEY and CDR2 SVGEGT. V was trimmed by 8 bases and J by 7 bases, leaving 12 bases between them. This CDR3 is built from 12 residues.

The rearrangement links TRBV7-2 to TRBJ1-1, with D maybe TRBD1 (5 bases). The CDR3 totals 14 residues. Germline V gene data show CDR1 as SGHTA and CDR2 as FQGNSA. V was shortened by 0 bases and J by 8 bases, with 13 bases between the two germline ends. CDR3: CASSLARTGPEAFF. CDR3 in DNA: TGTGCCAGCAGCTTAGCCCGGACGGGGCCGGAAGCTTTCTTT.

V and J are TRBV12-3 or TRBV12-4 and TRBJ1-5; D may be TRBD1 (5 bases). Trimming stripped 5 bases from V and 0 bases from J, with 8 bases between. This CDR3 region has 14 residues. This CDR3 reads CASSVGDSNQPQHF. The CDR3 DNA sequence: TGTGCCAGCAGTGTAGGGGATAGCAATCAGCCCCAGCATTTT.

With regard to this clonotype: A much larger clone is a single base away; this may be a read error. The chain recombines TRBV12-3 or TRBV12-4 with TRBJ2-2; D is undetermined. This CDR3 is built from 15 residues. Trimming removed 0 bases at V and 1 base at J, with 6 bases between. CDR3 DNA: TGTGCCAGCAGTTTAGCCCTGGGGAACACCGGGGAGCTGTTTTTT. It encodes CASSLALGNTGELFF.

The gene calls are TRBV28 and TRBJ1-2, with D unclear. CDR1 and CDR2 from the germline V gene are MDHEN and SYDVKM. This CDR3 spans 12 amino acids. The V end was cut by 6 bases, the J end by 8 bases, with 13 bases between. In nucleotides, the CDR3 is TGTGCCAGCAGCCCACCCAAAGGCGGCTACACCTTC. Protein sequence: CASSPPKGGYTF.

This clonotype was seen more than once but under ten times. The rearrangement links TRBV7-2 to TRBJ1-5, with 9 bases aligning to TRBD1. V was pared by 5 bases and J by 6 bases, with 2 bases of the junction left unmatched. Germline CDR1 SGHTA, CDR2 FQGNSA. This CDR3 region has 13 residues. CDR3 in amino acids: CASSTTGGQPQHF. CDR3 DNA sequence: TGTGCCAGCAGCACGACAGGGGGTCAGCCCCAGCATTTT.

The table lists this clonotype with a few counts. The rearrangement uses TRBV20-1 and TRBJ2-5; tentatively, D is TRBD2 (7 bases). V dropped 1 base and J dropped 4 bases, with 22 bases sitting between them. CDR1 is DFQATT, CDR2 SNEGSKA, per germline (reference sequence). This CDR3 is 17 amino acids long. Here the CDR3 reads CSARGRLGGGSSETQYF. CDR3 in DNA: TGCAGTGCTAGAGGGAGGCTGGGGGGGGGCAGCTCAGAGACCCAGTACTTC.

The genes are TRBV12-3 or TRBV12-4 and TRBJ2-7; 10 nucleotides match TRBD1. V trimming: 2 bases; J trimming: 2 bases; junction bases outside the gene matches: 6. The CDR3 has 16 residues. This chain's CDR3 is CASSLMRDRGPYEQYF. CDR3 in DNA: TGTGCCAGCAGTTTAATGCGGGACAGGGGCCCCTACGAGCAGTACTTC.

This clonotype has only a few counts. The chain couples TRBV29-1 to TRBJ2-4, with a tentative D call TRBD2 (6 bases). Per germline, CDR1 SQVTM and CDR2 ANQGSEA. Trimming left V 6 bases short and J 0 bases short, with 18 bases between. This CDR3 comprises 16 residues. DNA of the CDR3: TGCAGCGTAGCCTGGACGGGAGCTCTAGCCAAAAACATTCAGTACTTC. Translation: CSVAWTGALAKNIQYF.

The chain employs TRBV10-3 and TRBJ1-2; 7 positions match TRBD1. Trimming removed 5 bases from V and 7 bases from J; junction bases left unmatched: 13. The CDR3 covers 15 residues. From germline, CDR1 is ENHRY and CDR2 SYGVKD. The CDR3 sequence is CAISPRDRANGGYTF. In nucleotides, the CDR3 is TGTGCCATCAGTCCGCGGGACAGAGCTAATGGTGGCTACACCTTC.

This clonotype was counted between two and nine times. The rearrangement uses TRBV5-1 and TRBJ1-1, with 8 bases fitting TRBD1. The V gene's germline CDR1 is SGHRS and CDR2 YFSETQ. J gave up 4 bases and V 4 bases, and 12 bases lay outside the gene matches. This CDR3 is built from 16 residues. CDR3: CASSPSGGASSTEAFF. In DNA, the CDR3 is TGCGCCAGCAGCCCCTCAGGGGGCGCGAGTAGCACTGAAGCTTTCTTT.

The genes are TRBV7-8 and TRBJ2-5; unclear D gene. V shed 0 bases and J shed 2 bases, with 7 bases lying between them. Germline V CDR1 and CDR2: SGHVS, FQNEAQ. The CDR3 runs 14 residues. The CDR3 spells CASSLAGQQETQYF. The CDR3, as DNA: TGTGCCAGCAGCTTAGCGGGCCAACAAGAGACCCAGTACTTC.

This clonotype showed up many times. This chain connects TRBV7-9 to TRBJ1-2; perhaps TRBD1 as D (6 bases). The CDR3 has 15 amino acids. CDR1 is SEHNR and CDR2 is FQNEAQ in the germline V gene (reference sequence). V lost 1 base to trimming and J lost 6 bases, with 15 bases between them. The CDR3 region has the DNA TGTGCCAGCAGCTTAGGGAGGGTTGGGGGCGATGGCTACACCTTC. The encoded protein is CASSLGRVGGDGYTF.

This chain joins TRBV10-3 and TRBJ1-5; no firm D call. V lost 7 bases and J 4 bases, leaving 11 bases between the germline ends. The CDR3 extends over 13 amino acids. The germline CDR1 and CDR2 sequences are ENHRY and SYGVKD. CDR3 sequence: CAITPDVNQPQHF. CDR3 sequence (DNA): TGTGCCATCACTCCCGACGTAAATCAGCCCCAGCATTTT.

This clonotype came up a few times. The genes are TRBV18 and TRBJ2-5, with D possibly TRBD1 on 6 matching bases. Looked up from germline, CDR1 is KGHSH and CDR2 is LQKENI. The ends were cut back, 5 bases at V and 1 base at J, with 8 bases in the middle. The CDR3 is made up of 13 amino acids. CDR3 protein: CASSGDIQETQYF. CDR3 in DNA: TGTGCCAGCTCAGGGGACATCCAAGAGACCCAGTACTTC.

This clonotype was detected only a few times. The chain uses TRBV7-9 and TRBJ1-6; possibly TRBD1 for D (5 bases). Deletions cut 2 bases from V and 8 bases from J, with 7 bases between. The CDR3 sequence is 13 residues long. The V gene's germline CDR1 is SEHNR and CDR2 FQNEAQ (reference sequence). The CDR3 DNA sequence: TGTGCCAGCAGCTTACGCAGGGATTCACCCCTCCACTTT. It yields the protein CASSLRRDSPLHF.

The CDR3 region is CASSLAQGWAEAFF. The CDR3 DNA reads TGCGCCAGCAGCTTGGCACAGGGGTGGGCTGAAGCTTTCTTT. The rearrangement uses TRBV5-1 and TRBJ1-1; TRBD1 matches at 7 bases. This CDR3 contains 14 residues. CDR1 is SGHRS, CDR2 YFSETQ, per germline. The ends lost 0 bases at V and 6 bases at J; junction bases unmatched: 5.

This chain joins TRBV28 and TRBJ2-1, with D tentatively TRBD1 (7 bases). Trimming pared 6 bases from V and 8 bases from J, leaving 20 bases between. There are 15 residues in the CDR3. In germline, CDR1 is MDHEN, CDR2 SYDVKM. The CDR3 DNA reads as TGTGCCAGCAGCCGAGGCGGGGACAGTCTCTATGAGCAGTTCTTC. Translated: CASSRGGDSLYEQFF.

The table lists this clonotype with a few counts. The chain has TRBV5-1 and TRBJ2-6; no definite D call. Germline CDR1 reads SGHRS; CDR2 reads YFSETQ. The V and J ends lost 3 bases and 2 bases respectively, with 12 bases between them. The length of the CDR3 is 16 residues. CDR3 residues: CASSWSPGAGANVLTF. The CDR3, as DNA: TGCGCCAGCAGCTGGTCCCCTGGGGCTGGGGCCAACGTCCTGACTTTC.

Only a few counts were recorded for this clonotype. CDR3 in DNA: TGTGCCAGCAGCCTCGGGACAGGGGCCGAAAAACTGTTTTTT. Its translation is CASSLGTGAEKLFF. This chain uses TRBV3-1 with TRBJ1-4; 10 nucleotides line up with TRBD1. Germline-derived CDR1 and CDR2 are LGHDT and YNNKEL (reference sequence). V lost 4 bases and J lost 8; bases outside the gene matches: 4. CDR3 length equals 14 residues.

This clonotype came up many times. This sequence joins TRBV27 and TRBJ2-7; TRBD2 agrees at 8 bases. The J segment lost 7 bases and the V segment lost 2 bases, leaving 1 base of the junction unmatched. CDR3 length: 12 residues. The germline V gene encodes CDR1 MNHEY and CDR2 SMNVEV (reference sequence). The CDR3 coding sequence is TGTGCCAGCAGTTTACGGGGGGGAGAGCAGTACGTC. It yields the protein CASSLRGGEQYV.